These 25 T cell receptor beta chains originate from one sample sequenced in a study of sequential checkpoint blockade in melanoma. Treatment denoted: randomized to nivolumab then ipilimumab (arm A) or the reverse (arm B). Here immunoSEQ multiplex PCR was the method, and the copy in TCRdb shows in-frame clones only, minus some. This sample has fewer than 40,000 clones; around 88% occur once, and the top ten carry roughly 23%. Sequencing used CD8+ T cells sorted from blood (inferred from file names), obtained from a patient given nivolumab and ipilimumab in sequence. All receptors derive from a human donor with melanoma.

This CDR3 reads CASSEGTASNQPQHF. In nucleotides, the CDR3 is TGTGCCAGCAGCGAAGGGACAGCTAGCAATCAGCCCCAGCATTTT. This chain links TRBV9 with TRBJ1-5, with TRBD1 identical over 7 bases. V shed 3 bases, J shed 0 bases, and the junction held 3 bases outside the gene matches. The CDR3 spans 15 residues. The germline V gene has CDR1 SGDLS and CDR2 YYNGEE.

V gene TRBV7-6 combines with J gene TRBJ2-1, with a possible D match to TRBD2 (5 bases). This CDR3 region has 16 residues. V was cut by 5 bases and J by 6 bases, with 20 bases left in between. From germline, CDR1 is SGHVS and CDR2 FNYEAQ. The chain's CDR3 is CASSDLRASLGNEQFF. CDR3 bases: TGTGCCAGCAGCGACCTGCGGGCCTCTCTAGGCAATGAGCAGTTCTTC.

This rearrangement joins TRBV9 to TRBJ2-7; 9 nucleotides align to TRBD1. Germline CDR1 reads SGDLS; CDR2 reads YYNGEE. V dropped 4 bases and J dropped 6; count of bases not matched to a gene: 11. The CDR3 totals 15 residues. CDR3 sequence reads: CASSPGTGPEAEQYF. Here the CDR3 DNA reads TGTGCCAGCAGCCCCGGGACAGGGCCAGAGGCCGAGCAGTACTTC.

The chain recombines TRBV28 with TRBJ1-5, with D unclear. Germline loops: CDR1 MDHEN, CDR2 SYDVKM. V lost 5 bases and J lost 12, with 8 bases in between. The CDR3 runs to 10 residues. CDR3 nucleotides: TGTGCCAGCAGTCTCCAGGTCCAGCATTTT. It yields the protein CASSLQVQHF. Complete variable domain (other parts from reference TRBV28 and TRBJ1-5): DVKVTQSSRYLVKRTGEKVFLECVQDMDHENMFWYRQDPGLGLRLIYFSYDVKMKEKGDIPEGYSVSREKKERFSLILESASTNQTSMYLCASSLQVQHFGDGTRLSIL.

The chain carries TRBV9 and TRBJ2-7, with 7 nucleotides matching TRBD1. CDR1 and CDR2 from the germline V gene are SGDLS and YYNGEE. The CDR3 totals 15 residues. Trimming took 5 bases from V and 2 from J; bases not matched to a gene: 10. CDR3 in DNA: TGTGCCAGCAGTGACGGACAGGCTCGTACCTACGAGCAGTACTTC. Translating gives CASSDGQARTYEQYF. The full variable domain, in which reference TRBV9 and TRBJ2-7 provide the parts outside the CDR3, is DSGVTQTPKHLITATGQRVTLRCSPRSGDLSVYWYQQSLDQGLQFLIQYYNGEERAKGNILERFSAQQFPDLHSELNLSSLELGDSALYFCASSDGQARTYEQYFGPGTRLTVT.

This sequence joins TRBV4-3 and TRBJ2-2, with D possibly TRBD2 on 5 matching bases. Between the trimmed V and J ends, which lost 0 bases and 7 bases, there was a span of 15 bases. Germline V CDR1 and CDR2: LGHNA, YSLEER. The CDR3 extends over 16 amino acids. The DNA of the CDR3 is TGCGCCAGCAGCCAAGATCGTCGAGGGAACGGCGGGGAGCTGTTTTTT. This translates into CASSQDRRGNGGELFF.

The rearrangement links TRBV27 to TRBJ1-1; D gene ambiguous. This CDR3 comprises 13 residues. V dropped 2 bases and J dropped 1 base, with 5 bases sitting between them. Germline assignment: CDR1 MNHEY and CDR2 SMNVEV (reference sequence). The chain's CDR3 is CASSLTENTEAFF. Written as DNA, the CDR3 is TGTGCCAGCAGTTTAACAGAGAACACTGAAGCTTTCTTT.

The rearrangement uses TRBV13 and TRBJ2-3; 11 bases match TRBD1. This CDR3 region has 17 residues. Trimming took 3 bases from V and 6 from J; bases not matched to a gene: 11. Germline CDR1 PRHDT, CDR2 FYEKMQ (reference sequence). CDR3 amino acids: CASSFTGTGGHMDTQYF. The CDR3 DNA follows: TGTGCCAGCAGCTTCACCGGGACAGGGGGGCACATGGATACGCAGTATTTT.

This chain links TRBV28 with TRBJ2-7; 7 bases match TRBD1. Trimming at V came to 5 bases and at J to 2 bases, leaving 6 bases not matched to a gene. The CDR3 is made up of 14 amino acids. Germline V gene lookup returns CDR1 MDHEN and CDR2 SYDVKM. In DNA, the CDR3 is TGTGCCAGCAGTCCCAGGGACAGCCCCTACGAGCAGTACTTC. Residues: CASSPRDSPYEQYF.

This clone was seen a few times. This is likely an artifact of a read error, given a far larger clone one base away. This sequence joins TRBV5-6 and TRBJ2-7, with 8 bases identical to TRBD1. V gave up 6 bases and J gave up 5 bases; unmatched junction bases: 7. The CDR3 contains 13 residues. The V gene's germline CDR1 is SGHDT and CDR2 YYEEEE. The CDR3 loop is CASIGQGANEQYF. The CDR3 nucleotides read TGTGCCAGCATCGGGCAGGGGGCCAACGAGCAGTACTTC.

The CDR3 sequence is CASSVGLADTGELFF. CDR3 DNA sequence: TGTGCCAGCAGCGTGGGTCTAGCGGACACCGGGGAGCTGTTTTTT. The chain uses TRBV9 and TRBJ2-2; 7 bases match TRBD2. After removal of 2 bases from V and 3 bases from J, the junction contained 4 bases not matched to a gene. CDR3 length: 15 residues. Germline V CDR1 and CDR2: SGDLS, YYNGEE.

The V and J genes are TRBV4-3 and TRBJ2-3; D might be TRBD1 (6 bases). CDR1 is LGHNA and CDR2 is YSLEER in the germline V gene. V was trimmed by 1 base and J by 5 bases, leaving 19 bases between them. The CDR3 consists of 17 residues. CDR3 residues: CASSQGLGQGKEDTQYF. DNA for the CDR3: TGCGCCAGCAGCCAAGGTTTGGGGCAGGGGAAGGAAGATACGCAGTATTTT.

The chain joins TRBV12-2 to TRBJ2-1; the table's TRBD2 call for D was not verified on the DNA. TRBV12-2 is described as a pseudogene. The CDR3 spans 19 residues. As DNA, the CDR3 is TGTGCAAGTCGCTTGGCTGGGGTAGCGGGAGAGGGGTCCTACAATGAGCAGTTCTTC. Translated: CASRLAGVAGEGSYNEQFF.

The V call is TRBV28, the J call TRBJ2-7; perhaps TRBD1 as D (6 bases). The CDR3 sequence is 15 residues long. Germline CDR1 and CDR2: MDHEN and SYDVKM. The V gene lost 6 bases and the J gene lost 0 bases, with 15 bases spanning the gap. DNA of the CDR3: TGTGCCAGCAGACTAAGAGGGACAAACTCCTACGAGCAGTACTTC. Protein: CASRLRGTNSYEQYF.

The chain's CDR3 is CANSRGINNEQFF. Here the CDR3 DNA reads TGTGCCAACTCGCGGGGGATCAACAATGAGCAGTTCTTC. The chain employs TRBV10-3 and TRBJ2-1; TRBD2 matches 7 bases. V was clipped by 10 bases and J by 5 bases; unmatched bases: 8. CDR3 length: 13 residues. Germline V CDR1 and CDR2: ENHRY, SYGVKD.

The chain employs TRBV5-6 and TRBJ2-1; TRBD2 is a possible D gene (6 bases). The CDR3 covers 16 residues. Germline V gives CDR1 SGHDT, CDR2 YYEEEE. V was trimmed by 0 bases and J by 2 bases, leaving 12 bases between them. The CDR3 bases are TGTGCCAGCAGCTTGGAAGCGGCGGGGCCCTACAATGAGCAGTTCTTC. It yields the protein CASSLEAAGPYNEQFF.

The rearrangement uses TRBV28 and TRBJ1-4, with no clear D. V was trimmed by 2 bases and J by 7 bases, leaving 8 bases between them. The CDR3 length is 13 residues. The germline CDR1 and CDR2 sequences are MDHEN and SYDVKM. CDR3 DNA: TGTGCCAGCAGTTTACCCAACGGTGAAAAACTGTTTTTT. The encoded protein is CASSLPNGEKLFF.

This clone was seen a few times. The chain employs TRBV6-1 and TRBJ2-7; D unclear. The CDR3 contains 13 residues. Germline V gene data show CDR1 as MNHNS and CDR2 as SASEGT. Deletions cut 6 bases from V and 5 bases from J, with 14 bases between. CDR3 amino acids: CASRFPVEDEQYF. DNA for the CDR3: TGTGCCAGCAGGTTCCCGGTCGAGGACGAGCAGTACTTC.

This chain connects TRBV5-1 to TRBJ2-7; 8 positions agree with TRBD2. There are 15 residues in the CDR3. Germline V lookup: CDR1 SGHRS, CDR2 YFSETQ. Germline trimming cut 2 bases from V and 0 bases from J; bases unmatched to any gene: 4. CDR3 in amino acids: CASSFRTSGSYEQYF. The CDR3 region has the DNA TGCGCCAGCAGCTTTAGAACTAGCGGCTCCTACGAGCAGTACTTC.

V is TRBV27 and J is TRBJ2-3, with 7 bases that match TRBD2. Germline V CDR1 and CDR2: MNHEY, SMNVEV (reference sequence). V lost 5 bases to trimming and J lost 5 bases; unmatched junction nucleotides: 13. This CDR3 is 16 amino acids long. CDR3 loop: CASSTRGRGVRDTQYF. CDR3 nucleotides: TGTGCCAGCAGTACGCGCGGCCGGGGGGTTAGAGATACGCAGTATTTT.

This chain connects TRBV21-1 to TRBJ2-1; whether TRBD2, the table's D call, matches the DNA was not checked. TRBV21-1 is labeled a pseudogene. The CDR3 spans 10 residues. CDR3 protein: CASRGNEQFF. The CDR3 coding sequence is TGTGCCAGTCGGGGGAATGAGCAGTTCTTC.

J is TRBJ2-2 and V is TRBV5-1, with D perhaps matching TRBD1 (5 bases). Trimming removed 0 bases at V and 5 bases at J, with 8 bases between. Germline CDR1 is SGHRS and CDR2 is YFSETQ. The CDR3 is 14 residues long. The CDR3 here is CASSLGRGTGELFF. In DNA, the CDR3 is TGCGCCAGCAGCTTGGGTAGGGGAACCGGGGAGCTGTTTTTT.

Of note for this clone: No DNA is shown, since the ends of the CDR3 on it are uncertain; the CDR3 is the one TCRdb lists. The rearrangement links TRBV27 to TRBJ2-6; the table's D gene call, TRBD1, was not cross checked with the DNA. Germline V lookup: CDR1 MNHEY, CDR2 SMNVEV (reference sequence). The CDR3 contains 15 residues when both ends are counted. The CDR3 is CASSLWGTGANVPTF.

The J gene is TRBJ1-1, the V gene TRBV6-5, with a tentative D call TRBD1 (6 bases). This CDR3 contains 14 residues. CDR1 is MNHEY, CDR2 SVGAGI, per germline. The V and J ends lost 2 bases and 4 bases respectively, with 11 bases between them. The CDR3 sequence is CASSYGGGTTEAFF. The CDR3 nucleotides read TGTGCCAGCAGTTACGGCGGGGGCACCACTGAAGCTTTCTTT.

The count of this clone is one. The chain employs TRBV10-1 and TRBJ2-1; TRBD2 agrees at 8 bases. Per germline, CDR1 WNHNN and CDR2 SYGVQD (reference sequence). V lost 3 bases to trimming and J lost 10 bases; unmatched junction nucleotides: 17. This CDR3 is 17 amino acids long. CDR3 in DNA: TGCGCCAGCAGTGACTTCGGCGGGGCGGGAGGTCCCCTCGAGCAGTTCTTC. It encodes CASSDFGGAGGPLEQFF.